What follows describes a single TCR beta chain. Survey-level immunoSEQ sequencing profiled the TCR beta repertoire. Libraries were prepared by immunoSEQ multiplex PCR; TCRdb keeps only in-frame clonotypes and omits some of them. The table records 55,000 to 70,000 clones, 80% to 95% of them present only once. V was clipped by 1 base and J by 4 bases, with 10 bases between them. Germline values: CDR1 SGHDN, CDR2 FVKESK. The CDR3 runs 14 residues. The chain carries TRBV14 and TRBJ1-1; D not resolved. The sequence derives from a man in his forties or fifties with rheumatoid arthritis. Sequencing was carried out using PBMCs. The CDR3 DNA reads TGTGCCAGCAGCCAAGTAGCCAGCAGCACTGAAGCTTTCTTT. This sequence encodes CASSQVASSTEAFF.